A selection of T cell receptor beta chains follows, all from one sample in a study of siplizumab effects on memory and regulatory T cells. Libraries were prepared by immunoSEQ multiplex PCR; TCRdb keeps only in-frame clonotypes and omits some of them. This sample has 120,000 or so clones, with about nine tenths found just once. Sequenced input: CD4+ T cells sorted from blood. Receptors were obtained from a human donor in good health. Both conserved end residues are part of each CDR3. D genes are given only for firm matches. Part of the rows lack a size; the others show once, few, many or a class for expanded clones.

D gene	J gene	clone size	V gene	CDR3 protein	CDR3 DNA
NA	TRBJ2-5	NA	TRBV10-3	CAISRDGGETQYF	TGTGCCATCAGCAGGGATGGGGGAGAGACCCAGTACTTC
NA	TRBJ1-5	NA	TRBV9	CASSAGRTGQPQHF	TGTGCCAGCAGCGCCGGACGAACGGGACAGCCCCAGCATTTT
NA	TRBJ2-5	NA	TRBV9	CASSVAVGAETQYF	TGTGCCAGCAGCGTAGCTGTGGGAGCGGAGACCCAGTACTTC
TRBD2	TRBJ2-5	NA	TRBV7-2	CASSLGTSGGRETQYF	TGTGCCAGCAGCCTCGGGACTAGCGGGGGGCGAGAGACCCAGTACTTC
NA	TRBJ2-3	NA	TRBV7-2	CASTSTSTDTQYF	TGTGCCAGCACCTCTACTAGCACAGATACGCAGTATTTT
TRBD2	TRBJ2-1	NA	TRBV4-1	CASSQPAGDSYNEQFF	TGCGCCAGCAGCCAACCAGCGGGGGATTCCTACAATGAGCAGTTCTTC
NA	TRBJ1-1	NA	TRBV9	CASSVWGRGANTEAFF	TGTGCCAGCAGCGTTTGGGGACGGGGGGCGAACACTGAAGCTTTCTTT
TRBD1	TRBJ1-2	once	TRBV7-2	CASSLTPGQGIYGYTF	TGTGCCAGCAGCTTAACCCCGGGACAGGGGATATATGGCTACACCTTC
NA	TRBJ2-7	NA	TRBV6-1	CASSGLYEQYF	TGTGCCAGCAGTGGGCTCTACGAGCAGTACTTC
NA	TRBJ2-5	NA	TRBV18	CASSPGETQYF	TGTGCCAGCTCACCCGGAGAGACCCAGTACTTC
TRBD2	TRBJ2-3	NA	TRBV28	CASSALLAGATDTQYF	TGTGCCAGCAGCGCACTCCTAGCGGGAGCAACAGATACGCAGTATTTT
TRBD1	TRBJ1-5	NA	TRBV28	CASSGGTGGVIQPQHF	TGTGCCAGCAGTGGAGGGACAGGGGGCGTGATTCAGCCCCAGCATTTT
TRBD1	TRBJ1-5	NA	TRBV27	CASSFGTGYQPQHF	TGTGCCAGCAGTTTCGGGACAGGGTATCAGCCCCAGCATTTT
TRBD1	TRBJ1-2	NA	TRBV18	CASSPLSGTGGNYGYTF	TGTGCCAGCTCGCCCCTCTCAGGGACAGGGGGTAACTATGGCTACACCTTC
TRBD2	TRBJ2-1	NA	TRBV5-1	CASSGGLAGGSWFF	TGCGCCAGCAGCGGCGGACTAGCGGGAGGGAGTTGGTTCTTC
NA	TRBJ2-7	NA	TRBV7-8	CASSLLGPRREQYF	TGTGCCAGCAGTCTACTTGGACCGCGCCGCGAGCAGTACTTC
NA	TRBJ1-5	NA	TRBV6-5	CASRVHGNQPQHF	TGTGCCAGCAGGGTTCACGGGAATCAGCCCCAGCATTTT
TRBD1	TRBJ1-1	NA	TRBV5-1	CASSQGTGGNTEAFF	TGCGCCAGCAGCCAAGGGACAGGGGGGAACACTGAAGCTTTCTTT
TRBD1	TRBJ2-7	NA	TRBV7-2	CASSVGQAYEQYF	TGTGCCAGCAGCGTGGGACAGGCCTACGAGCAGTACTTC
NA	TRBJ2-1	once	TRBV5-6	CASSVSWGVNEQFF	TGTGCCAGCAGCGTCTCGTGGGGCGTTAATGAGCAGTTCTTC
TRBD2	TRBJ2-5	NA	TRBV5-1	CASSLGFSGIEETQYF	TGCGCCAGCAGCTTGGGTTTTAGCGGGATCGAAGAGACCCAGTACTTC
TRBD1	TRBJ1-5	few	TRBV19	CASSSRDSGWPQHF	TGTGCCAGTAGTTCCAGGGACAGCGGTTGGCCCCAGCATTTT
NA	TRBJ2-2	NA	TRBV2	CASRADTGELFF	TGTGCCAGCAGGGCGGACACCGGGGAGCTGTTTTTT
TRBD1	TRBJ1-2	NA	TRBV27	CASSPNPQGAIGYTF	TGTGCCAGCAGCCCTAACCCACAGGGGGCGATCGGCTACACCTTC
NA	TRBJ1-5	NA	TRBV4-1	CASSQDPGHGALQPQHF	TGCGCCAGCAGCCAAGACCCGGGACACGGAGCTCTCCAGCCCCAGCATTTT
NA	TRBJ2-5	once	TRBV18	CASSPGREETQYF	TGTGCCAGCTCACCGGGCAGGGAAGAGACCCAGTACTTC
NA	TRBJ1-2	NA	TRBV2	CASRGSSGGYTF	TGTGCCAGCAGGGGGTCCTCGGGAGGCTACACCTTC
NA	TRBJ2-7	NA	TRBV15	CATSRIGVYEQYF	TGTGCCACCAGCAGAATCGGAGTCTACGAGCAGTACTTC
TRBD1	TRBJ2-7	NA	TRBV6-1	CASRTGTGSSYEQYF	TGTGCCAGCAGGACCGGGACAGGGTCTTCCTACGAGCAGTACTTC
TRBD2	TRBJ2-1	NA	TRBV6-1	CASTEGGSGEQFF	TGTGCCAGCACCGAGGGAGGGTCTGGTGAGCAGTTCTTC
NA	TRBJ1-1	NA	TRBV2	CASSEGWGGEAFF	TGTGCCAGCAGTGAAGGATGGGGTGGGGAAGCTTTCTTT
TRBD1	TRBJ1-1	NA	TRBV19	CASSTYRRQGDTEAFF	TGTGCCAGTAGTACCTATAGACGACAGGGTGACACTGAAGCTTTCTTT
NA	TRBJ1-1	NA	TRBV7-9	CASSLRSGAEAFF	TGTGCCAGCAGCTTACGTAGCGGTGCTGAAGCTTTCTTT
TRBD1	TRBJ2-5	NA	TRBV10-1	CASSAADRGGETQYF	TGCGCCAGCAGTGCCGCGGACAGGGGAGGAGAGACCCAGTACTTC
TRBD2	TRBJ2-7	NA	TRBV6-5	CASSYSGPAGGYEQYF	TGTGCCAGCAGTTACTCAGGGCCAGCGGGAGGCTACGAGCAGTACTTC
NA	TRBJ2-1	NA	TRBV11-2	CASSSWDSYNEQFF	TGTGCCAGCAGCTCTTGGGATTCCTACAATGAGCAGTTCTTC
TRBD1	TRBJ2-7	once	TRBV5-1	CASSTGTGSYEQYF	TGCGCCAGCAGCACCGGGACAGGGTCCTACGAGCAGTACTTC
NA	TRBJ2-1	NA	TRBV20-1	CSGGSNNEQFF	TGCAGTGGCGGGTCCAACAATGAGCAGTTCTTC
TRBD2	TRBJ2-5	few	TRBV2	CASSEIAGAETQYF	TGTGCCAGCAGTGAGATAGCGGGGGCGGAGACCCAGTACTTC
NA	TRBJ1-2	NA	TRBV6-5	CASTGAYGYTF	TGTGCCAGCACGGGCGCCTATGGCTACACCTTC
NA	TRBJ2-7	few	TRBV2	CASSVKGYEQYF	TGTGCCAGCAGTGTGAAGGGCTACGAGCAGTACTTC
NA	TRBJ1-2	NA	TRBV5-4	CASSLGSGGANYGYTF	TGTGCCAGCAGCTTGGGCTCCGGGGGGGCTAACTATGGCTACACCTTC
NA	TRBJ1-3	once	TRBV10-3	CAITPGGSGNTIYF	TGTGCCATCACCCCCGGTGGCTCTGGAAACACCATATATTTT
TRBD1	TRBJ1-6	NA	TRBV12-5	CASGLSVTGGNSPLHF	TGTGCTAGTGGTTTGTCCGTTACAGGGGGGAATTCACCCCTCCACTTT
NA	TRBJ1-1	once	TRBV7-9	CASSFTTLSGTEAFF	TGTGCCAGCAGCTTCACAACCCTATCGGGCACTGAAGCTTTCTTT
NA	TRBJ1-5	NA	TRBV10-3	CAIGQNNQPQHF	TGTGCCATCGGACAGAACAATCAGCCCCAGCATTTT
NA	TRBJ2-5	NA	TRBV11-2	CASSLVISSQETQYF	TGTGCCAGCAGCTTAGTAATTTCTAGCCAAGAGACCCAGTACTTC
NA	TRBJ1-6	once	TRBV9	CASSVSRDNSPLHF	TGTGCCAGCAGCGTCTCCAGGGATAATTCACCCCTCCACTTT
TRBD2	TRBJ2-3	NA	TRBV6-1	CASSLLAGADTQYF	TGTGCCAGCAGCCTACTAGCGGGAGCAGATACGCAGTATTTT
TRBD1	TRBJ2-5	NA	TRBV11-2	CASSARGQGKETQYF	TGTGCCAGCAGCGCAAGGGGACAGGGGAAAGAGACCCAGTACTTC
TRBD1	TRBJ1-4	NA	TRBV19	CASSITGGREKLFF	TGTGCCAGTAGTATAACAGGGGGAAGGGAAAAACTGTTTTTT
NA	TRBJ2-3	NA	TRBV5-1	CASSPTPTGANTDTQYF	TGCGCCAGCAGCCCCACCCCAACGGGGGCGAACACAGATACGCAGTATTTT
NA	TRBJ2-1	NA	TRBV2	CASSNGGNEQFF	TGTGCCAGCAGTAACGGGGGCAATGAGCAGTTCTTC
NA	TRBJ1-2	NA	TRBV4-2	CASSQDLQNYGYTF	TGTGCCAGCAGCCAAGATTTACAGAACTATGGCTACACCTTC
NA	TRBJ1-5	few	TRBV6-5	CASSLTGNQPQHF	TGTGCCAGCAGCCTGACAGGAAATCAGCCCCAGCATTTT
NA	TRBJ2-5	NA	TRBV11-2	CASSRAPWETQYF	TGTGCCAGCAGCCGGGCCCCATGGGAGACCCAGTACTTC
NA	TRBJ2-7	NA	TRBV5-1	CASSWSSGAEQYF	TGCGCCAGCAGCTGGAGTTCAGGGGCCGAGCAGTACTTC
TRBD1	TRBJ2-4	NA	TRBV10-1	CASTPRDRGQAKNIQYF	TGCGCCAGCACTCCCCGGGACAGGGGACAAGCCAAAAACATTCAGTACTTC
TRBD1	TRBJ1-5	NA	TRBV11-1	CASSADRLQPQHF	TGTGCCAGCAGCGCGGACAGGCTTCAGCCCCAGCATTTT
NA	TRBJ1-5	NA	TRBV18	CASSPSQGNQPQHF	TGTGCCAGCTCACCAAGTCAGGGCAATCAGCCCCAGCATTTT